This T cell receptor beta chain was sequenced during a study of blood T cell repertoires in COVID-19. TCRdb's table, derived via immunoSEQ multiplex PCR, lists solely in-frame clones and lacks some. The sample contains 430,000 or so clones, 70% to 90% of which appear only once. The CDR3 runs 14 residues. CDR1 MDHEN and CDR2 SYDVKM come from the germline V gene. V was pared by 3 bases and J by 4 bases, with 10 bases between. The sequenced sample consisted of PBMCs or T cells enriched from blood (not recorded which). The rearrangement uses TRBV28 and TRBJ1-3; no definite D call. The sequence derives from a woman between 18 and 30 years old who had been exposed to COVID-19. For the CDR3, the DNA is TGTGCCAGCAGTTTCACACGAACCGGAAACACCATATATTTT. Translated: CASSFTRTGNTIYF.